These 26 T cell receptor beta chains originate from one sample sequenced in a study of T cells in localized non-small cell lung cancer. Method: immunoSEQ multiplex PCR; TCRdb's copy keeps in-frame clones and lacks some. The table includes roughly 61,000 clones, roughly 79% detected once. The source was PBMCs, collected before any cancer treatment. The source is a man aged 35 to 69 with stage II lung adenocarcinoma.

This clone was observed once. CDR3 coding DNA: TGTGCCTGGAGTGTACTTGGGACACCGGAGCTCTATGGCTACACCTTC. Translation gives CAWSVLGTPELYGYTF. The J gene is TRBJ1-2, the V gene TRBV30, with D perhaps matching TRBD1 (6 bases). Trimming removed 0 bases at V and 4 bases at J, with 18 bases between. This CDR3 region has 16 residues. From germline, CDR1 is GTSNPN and CDR2 SVGIG (reference sequence). The whole variable domain, remainder taken from reference TRBV30 and TRBJ1-2, is SQTIHQWPATLVQPVGSPLSLECTVEGTSNPNLYWYRQAAGRGLQLLFYSVGIGQISSEVPQNLSASRPQDRQFILSSKKLLLSDSGFYLCAWSVLGTPELYGYTFGSGTRLTVV.

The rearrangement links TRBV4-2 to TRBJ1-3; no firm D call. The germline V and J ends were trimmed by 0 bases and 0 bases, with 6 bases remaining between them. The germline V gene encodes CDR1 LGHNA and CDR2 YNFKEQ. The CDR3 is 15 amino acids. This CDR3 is CASSQDTSSGNTIYF. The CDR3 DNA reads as TGTGCCAGCAGCCAAGACACGAGCTCTGGAAACACCATATATTTT.

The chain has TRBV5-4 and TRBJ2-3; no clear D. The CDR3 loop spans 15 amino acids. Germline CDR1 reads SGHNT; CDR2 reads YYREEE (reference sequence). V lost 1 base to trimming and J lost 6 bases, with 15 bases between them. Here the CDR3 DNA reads TGTGCCAGCAGCTTGTTGGTCTCGGGCCTCGATACGCAGTATTTT. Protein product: CASSLLVSGLDTQYF.

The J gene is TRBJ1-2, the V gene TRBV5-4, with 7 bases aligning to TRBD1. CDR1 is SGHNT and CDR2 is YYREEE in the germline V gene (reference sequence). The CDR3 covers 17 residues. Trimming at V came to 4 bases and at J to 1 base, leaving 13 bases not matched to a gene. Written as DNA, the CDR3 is TGTGCCAGCAGCGGGACCGGGACAGAGATTCTTAACTATGGCTACACCTTC. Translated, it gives CASSGTGTEILNYGYTF.

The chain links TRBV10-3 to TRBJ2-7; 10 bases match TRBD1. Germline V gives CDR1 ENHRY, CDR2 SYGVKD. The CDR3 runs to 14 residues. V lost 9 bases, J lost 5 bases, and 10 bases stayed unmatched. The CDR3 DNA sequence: TGTGCCATTCGACAGGGGGCAAGTGAGGACGAGCAGTACTTC. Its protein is CAIRQGASEDEQYF.

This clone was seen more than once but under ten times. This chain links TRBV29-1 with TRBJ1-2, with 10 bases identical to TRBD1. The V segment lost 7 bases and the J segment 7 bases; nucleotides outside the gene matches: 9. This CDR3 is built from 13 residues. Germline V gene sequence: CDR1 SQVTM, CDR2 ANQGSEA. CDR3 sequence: CSASTGGVGGYTF. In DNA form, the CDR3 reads TGCAGCGCTTCGACAGGGGGCGTCGGTGGCTACACCTTC.

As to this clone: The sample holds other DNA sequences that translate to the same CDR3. CDR3 loop: CASSLGTANTEAFF. The CDR3 DNA sequence: TGTGCCAGCAGCTTAGGTACAGCGAACACTGAAGCTTTCTTT. V usage is TRBV11-2 and J usage is TRBJ1-1, with D unclear. Germline V gene lookup returns CDR1 SGHAT and CDR2 FQNNGV. Trimming removed 1 base from V and 1 base from J, with 7 bases in between. The length of the CDR3 is 14 residues.

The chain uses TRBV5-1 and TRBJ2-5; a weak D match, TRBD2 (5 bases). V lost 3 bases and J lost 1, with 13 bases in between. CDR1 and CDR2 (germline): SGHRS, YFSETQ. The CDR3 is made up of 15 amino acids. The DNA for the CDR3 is TGCGCCAGCAGCTCGATGGACTCTCTCCAAGAGACCCAGTACTTC. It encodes CASSSMDSLQETQYF.

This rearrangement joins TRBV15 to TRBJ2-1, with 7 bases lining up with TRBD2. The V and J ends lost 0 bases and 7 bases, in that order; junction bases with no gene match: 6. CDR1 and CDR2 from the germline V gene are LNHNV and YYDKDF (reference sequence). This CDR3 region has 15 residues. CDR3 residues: CATSRERGGTNEQFF. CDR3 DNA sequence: TGTGCCACCAGCAGAGAGAGGGGAGGGACTAATGAGCAGTTCTTC.

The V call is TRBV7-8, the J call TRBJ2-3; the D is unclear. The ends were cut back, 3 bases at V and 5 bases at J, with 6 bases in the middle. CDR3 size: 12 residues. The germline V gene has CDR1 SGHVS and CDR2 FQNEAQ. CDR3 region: CASSFGQDTQYF. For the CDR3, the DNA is TGTGCCAGCAGCTTCGGGCAAGATACGCAGTATTTT. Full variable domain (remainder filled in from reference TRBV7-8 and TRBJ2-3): GAGVSQSPRYKVAKRGQDVALRCDPISGHVSLFWYQQALGQGPEFLTYFQNEAQLDKSGLPSDRFFAERPEGSVSTLKIQRTQQEDSAVYLCASSFGQDTQYFGPGTRLTVL.

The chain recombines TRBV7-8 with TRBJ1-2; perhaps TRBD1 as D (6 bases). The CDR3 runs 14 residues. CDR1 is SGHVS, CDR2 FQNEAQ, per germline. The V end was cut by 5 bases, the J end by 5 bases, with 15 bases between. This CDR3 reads CASSPTGQTYGYTF. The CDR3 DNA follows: TGTGCCAGCAGCCCAACGGGACAAACTTATGGCTACACCTTC.

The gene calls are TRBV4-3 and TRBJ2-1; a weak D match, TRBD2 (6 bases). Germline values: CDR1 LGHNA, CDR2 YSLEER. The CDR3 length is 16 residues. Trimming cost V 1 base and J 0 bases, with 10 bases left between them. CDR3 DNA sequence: TGCGCCAGCAGCCAAGTGGGGAGGTCCTCCTACAATGAGCAGTTCTTC. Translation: CASSQVGRSSYNEQFF.

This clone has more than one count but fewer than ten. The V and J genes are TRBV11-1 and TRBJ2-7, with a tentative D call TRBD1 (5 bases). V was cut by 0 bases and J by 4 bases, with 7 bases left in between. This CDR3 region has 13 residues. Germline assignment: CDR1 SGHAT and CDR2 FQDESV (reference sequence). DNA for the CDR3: TGTGCCAGCAGCTTAGCCAGACAGTACGAGCAGTACTTC. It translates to CASSLARQYEQYF.

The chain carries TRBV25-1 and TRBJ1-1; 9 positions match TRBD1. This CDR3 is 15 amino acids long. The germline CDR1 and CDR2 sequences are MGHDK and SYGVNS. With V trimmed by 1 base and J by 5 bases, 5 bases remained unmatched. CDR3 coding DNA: TGTGCCAGCAGTGAATTAGGGACAGGGAGGACTGAAGCTTTCTTT. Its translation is CASSELGTGRTEAFF.

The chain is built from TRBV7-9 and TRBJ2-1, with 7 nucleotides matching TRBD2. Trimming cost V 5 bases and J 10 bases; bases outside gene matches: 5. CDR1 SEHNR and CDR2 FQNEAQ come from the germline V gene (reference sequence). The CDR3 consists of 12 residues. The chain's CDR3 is CASSPAGEEQFF. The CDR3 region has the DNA TGTGCCAGCAGCCCTGCGGGAGAGGAGCAGTTCTTC. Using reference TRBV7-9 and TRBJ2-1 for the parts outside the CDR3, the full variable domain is DTGVSQNPRHKITKRGQNVTFRCDPISEHNRLYWYRQTLGQGPEFLTYFQNEAQLEKSRLLSDRFSAERPKGSFSTLEIQRTEQGDSAMYLCASSPAGEEQFFGPGTRLTVL.

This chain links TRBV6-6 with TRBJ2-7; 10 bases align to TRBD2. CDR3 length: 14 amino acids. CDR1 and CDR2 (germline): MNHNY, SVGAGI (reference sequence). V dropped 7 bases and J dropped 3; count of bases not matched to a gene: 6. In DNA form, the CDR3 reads TGTGCCAGCACCCGGACTAGCGGCAACTACGAGCAGTACTTC. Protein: CASTRTSGNYEQYF.

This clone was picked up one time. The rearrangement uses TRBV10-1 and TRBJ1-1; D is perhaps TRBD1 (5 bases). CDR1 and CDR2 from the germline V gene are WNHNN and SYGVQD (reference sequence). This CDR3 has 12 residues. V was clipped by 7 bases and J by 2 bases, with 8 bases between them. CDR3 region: CASKGPNTEAFF. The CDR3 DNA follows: TGCGCCAGCAAGGGACCAAACACTGAAGCTTTCTTT.

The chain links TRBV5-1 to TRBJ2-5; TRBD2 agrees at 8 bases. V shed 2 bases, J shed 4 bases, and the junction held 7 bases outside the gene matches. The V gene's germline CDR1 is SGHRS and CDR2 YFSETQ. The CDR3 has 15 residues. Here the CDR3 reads CASSFNRLAGETQYF. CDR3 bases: TGCGCCAGCAGCTTTAATCGGCTAGCGGGAGAGACCCAGTACTTC.

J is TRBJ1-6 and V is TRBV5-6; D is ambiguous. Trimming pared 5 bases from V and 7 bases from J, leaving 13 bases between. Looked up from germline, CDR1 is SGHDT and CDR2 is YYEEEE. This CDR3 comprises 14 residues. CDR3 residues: CASRQSVVNSPLHF. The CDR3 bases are TGTGCCAGCAGGCAGAGCGTCGTAAATTCACCCCTCCACTTT.

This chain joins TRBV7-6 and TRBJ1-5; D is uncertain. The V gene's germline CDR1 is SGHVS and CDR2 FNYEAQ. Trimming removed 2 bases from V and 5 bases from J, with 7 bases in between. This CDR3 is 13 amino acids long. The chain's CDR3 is CASSLQPDQPQHF. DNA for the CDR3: TGTGCCAGCAGCTTACAACCCGATCAGCCCCAGCATTTT.

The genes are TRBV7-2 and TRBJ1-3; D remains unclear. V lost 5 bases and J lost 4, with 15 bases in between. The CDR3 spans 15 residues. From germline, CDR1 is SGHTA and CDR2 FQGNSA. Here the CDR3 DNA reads TGTGCCAGCAGCCCCCGGGAGTCCCAGGGAAACACCATATATTTT. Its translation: CASSPRESQGNTIYF. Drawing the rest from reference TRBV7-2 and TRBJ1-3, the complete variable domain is GAGVSQSPSNKVTEKGKDVELRCDPISGHTALYWYRQSLGQGLEFLIYFQGNSAPDKSGLPSDRFSAERTGGSVSTLTIQRTQQEDSAVYLCASSPRESQGNTIYFGEGSWLTVV.

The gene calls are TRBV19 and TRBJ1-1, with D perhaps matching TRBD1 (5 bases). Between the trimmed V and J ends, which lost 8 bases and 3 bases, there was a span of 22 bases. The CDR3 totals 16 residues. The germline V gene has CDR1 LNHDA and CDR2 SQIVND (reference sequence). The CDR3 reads CASSQAGLPGDTEAFF. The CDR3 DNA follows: TGTGCCAGTTCTCAGGCGGGACTTCCCGGGGACACTGAAGCTTTCTTT. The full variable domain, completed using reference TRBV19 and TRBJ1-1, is DGGITQSPKYLFRKEGQNVTLSCEQNLNHDAMYWYRQDPGQGLRLIYYSQIVNDFQKGDIAEGYSVSREKKESFPLTVTSAQKNPTAFYLCASSQAGLPGDTEAFFGQGTRLTVV.

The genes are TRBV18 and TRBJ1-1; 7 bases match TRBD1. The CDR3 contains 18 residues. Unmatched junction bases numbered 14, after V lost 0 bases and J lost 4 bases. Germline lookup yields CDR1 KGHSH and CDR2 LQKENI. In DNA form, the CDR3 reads TGTGCCAGCTCACCACCAAACAGGGGTAATCCTCTCGGCACTGAAGCTTTCTTT. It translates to CASSPPNRGNPLGTEAFF.

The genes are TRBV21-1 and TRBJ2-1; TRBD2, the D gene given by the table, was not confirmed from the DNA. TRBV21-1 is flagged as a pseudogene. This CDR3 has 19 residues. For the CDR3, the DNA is TGTGCCAGCAGCAAAGAAGCCGACGGACTACAGGTCTCCTACAATGAGCAGTTCTTC. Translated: CASSKEADGLQVSYNEQFF.

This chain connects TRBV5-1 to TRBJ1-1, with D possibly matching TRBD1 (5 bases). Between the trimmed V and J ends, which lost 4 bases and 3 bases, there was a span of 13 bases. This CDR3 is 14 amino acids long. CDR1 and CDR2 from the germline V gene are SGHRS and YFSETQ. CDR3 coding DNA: TGCGCCAGCAGCAAGGACACTCAAGACACTGAAGCTTTCTTT. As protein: CASSKDTQDTEAFF. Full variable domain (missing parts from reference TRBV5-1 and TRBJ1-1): KAGVTQTPRYLIKTRGQQVTLSCSPISGHRSVSWYQQTPGQGLQFLFEYFSETQRNKGNFPGRFSGRQFSNSRSEMNVSTLELGDSALYLCASSKDTQDTEAFFGQGTRLTVV.

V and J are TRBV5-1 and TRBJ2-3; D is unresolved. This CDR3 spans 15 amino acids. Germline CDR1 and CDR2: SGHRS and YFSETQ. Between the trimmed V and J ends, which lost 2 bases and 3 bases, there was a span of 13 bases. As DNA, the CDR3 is TGCGCCAGCAGCTTACTGGAGCCTCGGACAGATACGCAGTATTTT. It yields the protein CASSLLEPRTDTQYF.